This T cell receptor beta chain was profiled in a study of CXCR3-negative and CXCR3-positive naive CD8 T cells (dated 2019 in TCRdb). Some background on the complete study: In total, 130 million to 150 million TRB reads were obtained, corresponding to roughly 1.5 +/- 0.3 million reads per library. Data from 11 donors, pooled across two independent experiments, went into the diversity and physicochemical repertoire analyses. TRBV-TRBJ cluster analysis included naive subsets from 5 or 6 donors and memory cells from 3 donors. Summary of the overall study and its limitations: Because CXCR3 expression was partially decreased after cryopreservation, freshly isolated PBMCs were used for most assays. Compared with CXCR3-negative naive cells, CXCR3-positive naive cells had TRB CDR3s with higher hydrophobicity (lower Kidera factor 4), lower energy, and higher strength and volume indices. Naive CXCR3-negative and CXCR3-positive cells from the same donor showed similar TRBV-TRBJ usage, whereas memory cells showed distinct patterns. Repertoire diversity was comparably high in both naive subsets but much lower in memory CD8+ T cells. Because surface CD5, which has been linked to self-reactivity in mice, was comparable between naive subsets, TCR interaction strength was also inferred from TRB CDR3 physicochemical properties.

For each CD8+ T cell subset, flow sorting was done in triplicate, and 300,000 to 350,000 cells per subset went directly into RLT lysis buffer. Naive CD8+ T cells were defined stringently as CD45RO-CCR7+CD27+CD95- to exclude memory contaminants. Peripheral blood mononuclear cells were isolated from buffy coats using standard density gradient centrifugation. Naive CXCR3-negative and CXCR3-positive CD8+ T cells were flow-sorted using a FACSAria III. An RNeasy Mini Kit was used to extract total RNA from the sorted cells. As to this clonotype: Its recognized antigen is unknown.

TCRdb shows the sequencer as NextSeq 550. The Human TCR Profiling Kit (MiLaboratory) was used to prepare UMI-labeled 5' RACE TRB cDNA libraries. cDNA synthesis used the entire amount of extracted RNA, and PCR amplification then used the entire amount of cDNA produced. Libraries were prepared in parallel with an identical number of PCR cycles. On the study's bioinformatics: MIGEC and MiXCR extracted about 48,000 +/- 9,800 unique UMI-labeled TRB cDNA molecules per library, requiring at least two reads per UMI. Each library averaged around 40,000 +/- 10,000 functional in-frame TRB CDR3 nucleotide clonotypes without stop codons. After downsampling to 5000 UMI-labeled TRB molecules per sample, diversity metrics such as normalized Shannon-Wiener and Chao1 were calculated in VDJtools. VDJtools computed clonotype-size-weighted physicochemical properties of the central five CDR3 residues: interaction energy, strength, volume and Kidera factor 4. Reprocessed by TCRdb, the reads give a single entry per CDR3 protein sequence, without DNA. TCRdb's processing, not the authors', yielded these V and J calls. The data table for this sample lists some 85,000 distinct CDR3 sequences. The top ten clonotypes cover approximately 0.54% of the sample.

Based on the germline V gene, the CDR1 and CDR2 sequences are SGHRS and YFSETQ. The CDR3 runs 15 residues from the cysteine to the phenylalanine. A DNA sequence was not provided. The sequence joins TRBV5-1 to TRBJ2-2; checking the TCRdb D call of TRBD1 is not possible without DNA. The receptor was isolated from a human donor in good health. Some clones in this sample may be carry-over from other donors' samples. Sequenced sample: naive CXCR3+ CD8+ T cells from blood. The intended sense of this specimen's cell subset or site label: CD45RO-CCR7+CD27+CD95- naive CD8+ T cells expressing CXCR3 (TNR3+). CDR3 loop: CASLGRGLVTGELFF.